This TCR beta chain was captured in a study of blood T cell repertoires in COVID-19. Study-level background: Specimens from acute and convalescent COVID-19 originated in the United States, Italy and Spain. T cells, B-cell-depleted T cells, or PBMCs provided the cDNA or gDNA that served as material.

Trimming removed 6 bases from V and 4 bases from J; junction bases left unmatched: 4. Germline V gene sequence: CDR1 SEHNR, CDR2 FQNEAQ (reference sequence). This CDR3 region has 14 residues. Authors' methods: Amplified reference gene primers provided the basis for estimating nucleated cell counts. Using immunoSEQ multiplex PCR, the repertoire was profiled, and TCRdb retains in-frame clones only, with some absent. Clone size and V and J calls were adopted from that table, with D and trimming inferred from the DNA. There are about 350,000 clones in the sample; approximately 89% occur only once, and around 3.9% lies in the top ten.

The genes are TRBV7-9 and TRBJ2-3; 10 bases agree with TRBD2. Source material: peripheral blood. This clonotype was sampled from an older woman with COVID-19, enrolled during active disease. CDR3 region: CASSSTSGADTQYF. The DNA for the CDR3 is TGTGCCAGCAGTTCAACTAGCGGGGCAGATACGCAGTATTTT.